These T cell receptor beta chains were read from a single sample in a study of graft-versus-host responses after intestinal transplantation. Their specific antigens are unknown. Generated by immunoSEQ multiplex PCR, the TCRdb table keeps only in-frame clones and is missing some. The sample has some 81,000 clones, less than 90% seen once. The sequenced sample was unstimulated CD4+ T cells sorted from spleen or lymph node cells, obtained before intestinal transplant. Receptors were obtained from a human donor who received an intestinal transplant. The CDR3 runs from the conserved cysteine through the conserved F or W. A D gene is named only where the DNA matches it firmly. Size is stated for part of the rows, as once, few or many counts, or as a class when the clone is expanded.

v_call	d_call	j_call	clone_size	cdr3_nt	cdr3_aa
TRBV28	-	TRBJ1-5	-	TGTGCCAGCAGTTCCCCTCGTGGCGGGACTGACAATCAGCCCCAGCATTTT	CASSSPRGGTDNQPQHF
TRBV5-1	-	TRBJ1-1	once	TGCGCCAGCAGCTTGCCTTTTGACACTGAAGCTTTCTTT	CASSLPFDTEAFF
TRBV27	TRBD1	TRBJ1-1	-	TGTGCCACCAAGACAGGGACCTTGAACACTGAAGCTTTCTTT	CATKTGTLNTEAFF
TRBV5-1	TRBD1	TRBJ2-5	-	TGCGCCAGCAGCTTGGCCGGACAGGGCCAAGAGACCCAGTACTTC	CASSLAGQGQETQYF
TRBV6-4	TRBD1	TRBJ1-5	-	TGTGCCAGCAGTCCATCAGGGGGAAGCAATCAGCCCCAGCATTTT	CASSPSGGSNQPQHF
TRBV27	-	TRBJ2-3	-	TGTGCCAGCAGTTTAAGGAGGGGGCAGGGGCAGGGTACGCAGTATTTT	CASSLRRGQGQGTQYF
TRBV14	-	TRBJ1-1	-	TGTGCCAGCAGCTCCCACCTCACCCGGGGAAAAGCTTTCTTT	CASSSHLTRGKAFF
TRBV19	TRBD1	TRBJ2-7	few	TGTGCCAGTAGCACGGGACAGGGGAGAAACGAGCAGTACTTC	CASSTGQGRNEQYF
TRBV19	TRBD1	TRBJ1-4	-	TGTGCCAGTAGGCTGACAGGGGGCGACGAAAAACTGTTTTTT	CASRLTGGDEKLFF
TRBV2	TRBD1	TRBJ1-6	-	TGTGCCAGCAGTGAAATCCCAGGGGGCGGCAGTTCACCCCTCCACTTT	CASSEIPGGGSSPLHF
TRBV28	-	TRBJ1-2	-	TGTGCCAGCACCCCGGGGGGGAGTACCTATGGCTACACCTTC	CASTPGGSTYGYTF
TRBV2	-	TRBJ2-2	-	TGTGCCAGCAGTGTTGAGGCCCCCGGGGAGCTGTTTTTT	CASSVEAPGELFF
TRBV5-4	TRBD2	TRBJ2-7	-	TGTGCCAGCAGCTTGGGGACCCTAGCGGGAGTGAGGTACGAGCAGTACTTC	CASSLGTLAGVRYEQYF
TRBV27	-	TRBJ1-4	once	TGTGCCAGCAGTCCGGGACACGGAGGTGAAAAACTGTTTTTT	CASSPGHGGEKLFF
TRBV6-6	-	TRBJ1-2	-	TGTGCCAGCAGTTCTACCACTCCCAACTATGGCTACACCTTC	CASSSTTPNYGYTF
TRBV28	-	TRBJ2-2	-	TGTGCCAGCAGAAATCAGGGAGGCGTCGGGGAGCTGTTTTTT	CASRNQGGVGELFF
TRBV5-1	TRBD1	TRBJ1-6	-	TGCGCCAGCAGTTCCTCCGGGACAGGGGCTGGGTCACCCCTCCACTTT	CASSSSGTGAGSPLHF
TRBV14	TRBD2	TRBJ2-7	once	TGTGCCAGCAGCCAAGAACTAGCGGGGGGCACGCAAACCTTTGGTGAGCAGTACTTC	CASSQELAGGTQTFGEQYF
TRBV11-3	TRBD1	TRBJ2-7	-	TGTGCCAGCAGCTTTGGGACAGGGCCTTACGAGCAGTACTTC	CASSFGTGPYEQYF
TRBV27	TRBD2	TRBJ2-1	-	TGTGCCAGCAGTTTAGCGGGAGAATACTACAATGAGCAGTTCTTC	CASSLAGEYYNEQFF
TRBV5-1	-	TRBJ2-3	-	TGCGCCAGCAGCTTGGAGACAACCACAGATACGCAGTATTTT	CASSLETTTDTQYF
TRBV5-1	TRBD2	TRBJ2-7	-	TGCGCCAGCAGCTTGGGATATCGGGCTAGCGGAACCTACGAGCAGTACTTC	CASSLGYRASGTYEQYF
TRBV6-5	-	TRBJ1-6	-	TGTGCCAGCGGACAGAACTTAAATTCACCCCTCCACTTT	CASGQNLNSPLHF
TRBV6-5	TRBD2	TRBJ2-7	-	TGTGCCAGCAGTTACAGCCTAGCGGGAGTCTACGAGCAGTACTTC	CASSYSLAGVYEQYF
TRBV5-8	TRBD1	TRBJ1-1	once	TGTGCCAGCAGCTTGGTAACAGGGGTCCTGAACACTGAAGCTTTCTTT	CASSLVTGVLNTEAFF
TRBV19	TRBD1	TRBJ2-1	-	TGTGCCAGTAGTATCTTGGGGACAGGGGCCGGGACCAATGAGCAGTTCTTC	CASSILGTGAGTNEQFF
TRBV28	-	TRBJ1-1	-	TGTGCCAGCAGTCCCCTACCGAACACTGAAGCTTTCTTT	CASSPLPNTEAFF
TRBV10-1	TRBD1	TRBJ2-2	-	TGCGCCAGCAGTGAAGGGTTGGGACAGATTAACACCGGGGAGCTGTTTTTT	CASSEGLGQINTGELFF
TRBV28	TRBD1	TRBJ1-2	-	TGTGCCAGCAGCCGCCCGGGACAGGACCCGTATGGCTACACCTTC	CASSRPGQDPYGYTF
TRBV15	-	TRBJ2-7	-	TGTGCCACCAGCAGGGGACATCCCTACGAGCAGTACTTC	CATSRGHPYEQYF
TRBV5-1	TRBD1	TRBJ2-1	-	TGCGCCAGCAGCTTGTTAGACAGGGACCGGGAGCAGTTCTTC	CASSLLDRDREQFF
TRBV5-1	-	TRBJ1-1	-	TGCGCCAGCAGCTTGGACAGGGCGATTTTGAACACTGAAGCTTTCTTT	CASSLDRAILNTEAFF
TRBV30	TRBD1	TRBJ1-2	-	TGTGCCTGGAGTGTACAGGGGATGAGTGGCTACACCTTC	CAWSVQGMSGYTF
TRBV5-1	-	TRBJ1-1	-	TGCGCCAGCAGCGTCGGGAACACTGAAGCTTTCTTT	CASSVGNTEAFF
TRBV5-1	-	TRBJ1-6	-	TGCGCCAGCAGCTTGGGGGACAATAATTCACCCCTCCACTTT	CASSLGDNNSPLHF
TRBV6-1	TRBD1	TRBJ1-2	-	TGTGCCAGCAGCCTCGACAGGGCAGATGGCTACACCTTC	CASSLDRADGYTF
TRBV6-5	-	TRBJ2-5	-	TGTGCCAGCAGTTACAGAGTTCAAGAGACCCAGTACTTC	CASSYRVQETQYF
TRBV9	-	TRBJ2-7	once	TGTGCCAGCAGCGTAGACCCCCAAGAGGGAATAAAGGGCGAGCAGTACTTC	CASSVDPQEGIKGEQYF
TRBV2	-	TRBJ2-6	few	TGTGCCAGCAGTGAAGAAATAAACTGGGCCAACGTCCTGACTTTC	CASSEEINWANVLTF
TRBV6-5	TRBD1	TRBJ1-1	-	TGTGCCAGCAGTTCGCTCGGACAGGTTATGAACACTGAAGCTTTCTTT	CASSSLGQVMNTEAFF
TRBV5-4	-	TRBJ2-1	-	TGTGCCAGCAGGTCCAGGTCGAGCTCCTACAATGAGCAGTTCTTC	CASRSRSSSYNEQFF
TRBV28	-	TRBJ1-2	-	TGTGCCAGCAGTTTACATAACTATGGCTACACCTTC	CASSLHNYGYTF
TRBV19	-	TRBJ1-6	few	TGTGCCAGTAGTATGGCAGGGGCCACCTTCTCCTATAATTCACCCCTCCACTTT	CASSMAGATFSYNSPLHF
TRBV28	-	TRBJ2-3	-	TGTGCCAGCAGACGACAGTTAACGCAGTATTTT	CASRRQLTQYF
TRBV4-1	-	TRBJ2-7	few	TGCGCCAGCAGCCACGGCGGGCCGAGCTCCTACGAGCAGTACTTC	CASSHGGPSSYEQYF
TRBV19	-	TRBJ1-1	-	TGTGCCAGTAGTCACGGGGAGCACACTGAAGCTTTCTTT	CASSHGEHTEAFF
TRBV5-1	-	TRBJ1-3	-	TGCGCCAGCAGCTTGGCGCAGGGAAACACCATATATTTT	CASSLAQGNTIYF
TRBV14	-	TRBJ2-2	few	TGTGCCAGCAGCTTTTCTGGGGGGACCGGGGAGCTGTTTTTT	CASSFSGGTGELFF
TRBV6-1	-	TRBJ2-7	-	TGTGCCAGCAGTGAAGCCCCAGTTGACTCCTACGAGCAGTACTTC	CASSEAPVDSYEQYF
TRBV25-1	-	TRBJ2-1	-	TGTGCCAGTCAAGGGCAGGGTCTTAGCAATGAGCAGTTCTTC	CASQGQGLSNEQFF
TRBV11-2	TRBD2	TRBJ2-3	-	TGTGCCAGCCGCATGTCTAGCGGGGGCACAGATACGCAGTATTTT	CASRMSSGGTDTQYF
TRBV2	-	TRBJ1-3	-	TGTGCCAGCAGCGAGAGCTCTGGAAACACCATATATTTT	CASSESSGNTIYF
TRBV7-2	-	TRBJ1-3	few	TGTGCCAGCAGCTTAGATCCAGGGTCGGGAAACACCATATATTTT	CASSLDPGSGNTIYF